This TCR beta chain was recorded in a study of blood T cell repertoires in COVID-19. Across the whole study: PBMCs, B-cell-depleted T cells, or T cells provided the cDNA or gDNA that made up the material.

Per the original data handling: Amplifying reference gene primers gave estimates of nucleated cell counts. The data were produced by immunoSEQ multiplex PCR, yet TCRdb's version contains in-frame clones alone and is incomplete. Clone size and V and J calls were adopted from that table, with D and trimming inferred from the DNA. Here the sample spans about 390,000 clones, about 90% being singletons. The CDR3 has 16 amino acids. J lost 2 bases, V lost 4 bases, and 8 bases had no gene match. The germline gives CDR1 MNHNY, CDR2 SVGAGI (reference sequence). The sample was peripheral blood. J is TRBJ2-5 and V is TRBV6-6; 9 bases are shared with TRBD2. The sequence was obtained from a woman in her fifties or sixties with COVID-19, enrolled during active disease. The CDR3 region is CASSWGSGGSQETQYF. The CDR3 nucleotides are TGTGCCAGCAGTTGGGGCAGCGGGGGGTCACAAGAGACCCAGTACTTC.